These 8 T cell receptor beta chains were sequenced from one sample in a study of regulatory T cells in long-lasting Graves disease. Investigators prepared the TCR beta libraries by applying iRepertoire HTBI primers and Arm-PCR of CDR3 regions. Using its own MiXCR run on the multiplex PCR reads, TCRdb lists one record per CDR3 protein. The repertoire holds fewer than 450,000 distinct CDR3 sequences, with 14% to 15% as singletons. The time point here: newly diagnosed GD, antithyroid drugs for less than 3 months. After RNA was extracted from PBMCs, the TCR library was made from it. The same sample was also studied in work on T cells in Graves' hyperthyroidism and ophthalmopathy.

The sample consisted of peripheral blood mononuclear cells (PBMCs), taken at new diagnosis, from a patient treated with antithyroid drugs. The origin of the receptors is a woman between 40 and 55 years old with Graves disease.

This clonotype was counted between two and nine times. This chain links TRBV19 with TRBJ2-7; 7 bases are shared with TRBD1. This CDR3 region has 13 residues. V shed 6 bases and J 2 bases; nucleotides not matched to a gene: 4. Germline CDR1 is LNHDA and CDR2 is SQIVND (reference sequence). Here the CDR3 reads CASRTGPPYEQYF. The CDR3 nucleotides read TGTGCCAGTAGGACAGGGCCTCCCTACGAGCAGTACTTC.

This clonotype was seen repeatedly, ten times or more. The chain joins TRBV28 to TRBJ2-1; TRBD2 aligns across 14 bases. The V gene end was trimmed by 7 bases and the J gene end by 7 bases; junction bases not matched to a gene: 12. CDR3 length equals 17 residues. Looked up from germline, CDR1 is MDHEN and CDR2 is SYDVKM. CDR3 protein: CASTPRTGLAGANEQFF. In DNA, the CDR3 is TGTGCCAGCACCCCGAGGACGGGACTAGCGGGAGCAAATGAGCAGTTCTTC.

This clonotype was recorded at least ten times. J is TRBJ1-1 and V is TRBV28; TRBD1 matches 9 bases. Looked up from germline, CDR1 is MDHEN and CDR2 is SYDVKM. The CDR3 contains 12 residues. V shed 6 bases and J 8 bases; nucleotides not matched to a gene: 4. CDR3: CASRIQGAEAFF. The CDR3 DNA reads TGTGCCAGCAGGATACAGGGGGCCGAAGCTTTCTTT.

This clonotype was recorded many times. J is TRBJ2-2 and V is TRBV12-3 or TRBV12-4, with D possibly TRBD1 on 5 matching bases. This CDR3 has 15 amino acids. V was cut by 6 bases and J by 1 base, with 12 bases left in between. The CDR3 loop reads CASRTPGQNTGELFF. CDR3 DNA: TGTGCCAGCAGAACCCCCGGACAGAACACCGGGGAGCTGTTTTTT.

This clonotype was counted between two and nine times. The chain combines TRBV5-6 with TRBJ1-5; TRBD1 matches 7 bases. The CDR3 extends over 16 amino acids. Per the germline V gene, CDR1 is SGHDT and CDR2 is YYEEEE. V gave up 1 base and J gave up 3 bases; unmatched junction bases: 7. The CDR3: CASSLYKGAINQPQHF. The CDR3 bases are TGTGCCAGCAGCTTGTACAAGGGGGCTATCAATCAGCCCCAGCATTTT.

This clonotype was picked up many times. This chain connects TRBV19 to TRBJ2-6; D is uncertain. Per the germline V gene, CDR1 is LNHDA and CDR2 is SQIVND (reference sequence). The CDR3 is 13 residues long. The V gene lost 3 bases and the J gene lost 3 bases, with 3 bases spanning the gap. The CDR3 loop is CASSMFGANVLTF. In DNA form, the CDR3 reads TGTGCCAGTAGTATGTTTGGGGCCAACGTCCTGACTTTC.

This clonotype was seen ten or more times. The gene calls are TRBV7-9 and TRBJ2-5, with 11 positions matching TRBD2. Germline assignment: CDR1 SEHNR and CDR2 FQNEAQ (reference sequence). V lost 6 bases, J lost 3 bases, and 15 bases stayed unmatched. This CDR3 has 18 amino acids. The CDR3 sequence: CASRGLGTGLAGEETQYF. The CDR3 region has the DNA TGTGCCAGCAGGGGATTGGGGACCGGACTAGCGGGCGAAGAGACCCAGTACTTC.

This clonotype was observed many times. The chain joins TRBV6-2 or TRBV6-3 to TRBJ2-7, with 9 bases aligning to TRBD1. Trimming took 0 bases from V and 12 from J; bases not matched to a gene: 12. The germline V gene has CDR1 MNHEY and CDR2 SVGEGT. The CDR3 consists of 15 residues. CDR3 bases: TGTGCCAGCAGTTACTCGGACTCGGGACAGGGAGGTCTGTACTTC. Amino acid sequence: CASSYSDSGQGGLYF.